The 10 T cell receptor beta chains given below trace back to one sample, sequenced in a study of OX40 agonist ivuxolimab in advanced cancers. The table came from immunoSEQ multiplex PCR; TCRdb's copy has only in-frame clones and leaves some out. The sample lists around 62,000 clones, 85% occurring once. Sequencing used CD4+ or CD8+ T cells sorted from blood, obtained in a trial of the OX40 agonist ivuxolimab. These receptors were taken from an adult with an advanced solid tumor such as melanoma, head and neck, liver or kidney cancer.

This chain joins TRBV11-2 and TRBJ1-1; 8 nucleotides agree with TRBD1. Per the germline V gene, CDR1 is SGHAT and CDR2 is FQNNGV. CDR3 size: 13 residues. The V gene end was trimmed by 3 bases and the J gene end by 3 bases; junction bases not matched to a gene: 0. The CDR3 nucleotides read TGTGCCAGCAGCTTGGACAGGGACACTGAAGCTTTCTTT. Translation: CASSLDRDTEAFF.

The V call is TRBV7-6, the J call TRBJ2-7; D tentatively reads TRBD1 or TRBD2 (5 bases each). The CDR3 extends over 14 amino acids. Germline V gene sequence: CDR1 SGHVS, CDR2 FNYEAQ. V was shortened by 3 bases and J by 0 bases, with 9 bases between the two germline ends. In nucleotides, the CDR3 is TGTGCCAGCAGCTTCGGGGCCAGCTCCTACGAGCAGTACTTC. Residues: CASSFGASSYEQYF.

The chain combines TRBV4-1 with TRBJ1-4, with no clear D. The germline gives CDR1 MGHRA, CDR2 YSYEKL. CDR3 length: 16 residues. Trimming pared 3 bases from V and 0 bases from J, leaving 11 bases between. The CDR3 spells CASSQSQIATNEKLFF. The DNA for the CDR3 is TGCGCCAGCAGCCAGTCACAGATTGCAACTAATGAAAAACTGTTTTTT.

The chain links TRBV7-2 to TRBJ1-3; D gene ambiguous. The CDR3 has 11 residues. CDR1 SGHTA and CDR2 FQGNSA come from the germline V gene. Trimming took 2 bases from V and 11 from J, leaving 7 bases between them. The CDR3 protein is CASSLSEPIYF. As DNA, the CDR3 is TGTGCCAGCAGCTTATCTGAACCCATATATTTT.

The chain has TRBV5-4 and TRBJ2-3; TRBD2 matches 12 bases. The CDR3 covers 18 residues. Germline CDR1 and CDR2: SGHNT and YYREEE (reference sequence). The junction had 8 bases not matched to a gene; V was cut back by 3 bases and J by 0 bases. Here the CDR3 reads CASSSGLAGMPSTDTQYF. CDR3 coding DNA: TGTGCCAGCAGCTCCGGACTAGCGGGGATGCCTAGCACAGATACGCAGTATTTT. Full variable domain (remainder filled in from reference TRBV5-4 and TRBJ2-3): ETGVTQSPTHLIKTRGQQVTLRCSSQSGHNTVSWYQQALGQGPQFIFQYYREEENGRGNFPPRFSGLQFPNYSSELNVNALELDDSALYLCASSSGLAGMPSTDTQYFGPGTRLTVL.

This clone showed up just once. V usage is TRBV5-8 and J usage is TRBJ2-6; 8 nucleotides line up with TRBD1. The ends lost 9 bases at V and 1 base at J; junction bases unmatched: 6. This CDR3 has 15 residues. Looked up from germline, CDR1 is SGHTS and CDR2 is YDEGEE. This CDR3 is CATGTGASGANVLTF. The CDR3 bases are TGTGCCACCGGGACAGGTGCGTCTGGGGCCAACGTCCTGACTTTC. The whole variable domain, filled in from reference TRBV5-8 and TRBJ2-6, reads EAGVTQSPTHLIKTRGQQATLRCSPISGHTSVYWYQQALGLGLQFLLWYDEGEERNRGNFPPRFSGRQFPNYSSELNVNALELEDSALYLCATGTGASGANVLTFGAGSRLTVL.

The chain uses TRBV10-3 and TRBJ1-3; weak D call: TRBD1 (5 bases). V dropped 7 bases and J dropped 2 bases, with 12 bases sitting between them. CDR1 is ENHRY, CDR2 SYGVKD, per germline. This CDR3 spans 14 amino acids. The DNA for the CDR3 is TGTGCCATCAAAGGGGTCGGGGCTGGAAACACCATATATTTT. This gives the protein CAIKGVGAGNTIYF.

V gene TRBV6-5 combines with J gene TRBJ1-2, with 9 nucleotides matching TRBD1. J was trimmed by 5 bases and V by 5 bases; bases with no gene match: 6. The germline gives CDR1 MNHEY, CDR2 SVGAGI. This CDR3 has 14 amino acids. The CDR3, as DNA: TGTGCCAGCAGTCCGGGACAGGGCAATTATGGCTACACCTTC. Its protein is CASSPGQGNYGYTF.

The V call is TRBV6-5, the J call TRBJ2-7; 8 positions agree with TRBD1. Per germline, CDR1 MNHEY and CDR2 SVGAGI. With 5 bases clipped from V and 0 bases from J, the junction kept 6 bases outside the gene matches. The CDR3 is 15 amino acids. CDR3 in amino acids: CASSHRDRFSYEQYF. CDR3 coding DNA: TGTGCCAGCAGTCACCGGGACAGGTTCTCCTACGAGCAGTACTTC.

The chain links TRBV6-5 to TRBJ2-1, with TRBD2 matching 7 bases. With 8 bases clipped from V and 6 bases from J, the junction kept 13 bases outside the gene matches. Per the germline V gene, CDR1 is MNHEY and CDR2 is SVGAGI. This CDR3 comprises 15 residues. The CDR3 sequence: CASVEPGLKVNEQFF. The CDR3 DNA is TGTGCCAGCGTAGAACCGGGACTAAAAGTCAATGAGCAGTTCTTC.